Each of the 21 T cell receptor beta chains below was sequenced from the same sample in a study of shared clonotypes between healthy human individuals. Here immunoSEQ multiplex PCR was the method, and the copy in TCRdb shows in-frame clones only, minus some. The sample gives roughly 2,000,000 clones, about 95% of which show up once; around 1% is in the top ten. As defined, naive CD8 cells were CD45RO-negative and positively selected for CCR7, with terminally differentiated effector memory CD45RA+ cells excluded. Sequencing was performed on naive CD8+ T cells sorted from blood. These receptors all come from a man in his late teens or twenties in good health.

This chain links TRBV7-9 with TRBJ2-1; tentatively, D is TRBD2 (5 bases). The CDR3 consists of 15 residues. Trimming took 1 base from V and 5 from J, leaving 12 bases between them. Germline values: CDR1 SEHNR, CDR2 FQNEAQ (reference sequence). The CDR3 DNA is TGTGCCAGCAGCTTAGTAGCGACATCCCACAATGAGCAGTTCTTC. Amino acids: CASSLVATSHNEQFF.

This chain links TRBV4-1 with TRBJ2-7, with 7 nucleotides matching TRBD2. This CDR3 region has 13 residues. CDR1 and CDR2 (germline): MGHRA, YSYEKL. After removal of 5 bases from V and 2 bases from J, the junction contained 3 bases not matched to a gene. The CDR3 protein is CASSKAGAYEQYF. CDR3 DNA: TGCGCCAGCAGCAAGGCGGGAGCCTACGAGCAGTACTTC.

This rearrangement joins TRBV27 to TRBJ1-1; D gene ambiguous. Germline V gives CDR1 MNHEY, CDR2 SMNVEV (reference sequence). The CDR3 spans 12 residues. Trimming pared 5 bases from V and 0 bases from J, leaving 4 bases between. This chain's CDR3 is CASSQMNTEAFF. The CDR3 DNA reads TGTGCCAGCAGTCAAATGAACACTGAAGCTTTCTTT.

This sequence joins TRBV9 and TRBJ2-3; 8 bases match TRBD1. The CDR3 covers 16 residues. The germline CDR1 and CDR2 sequences are SGDLS and YYNGEE. Trimming took 5 bases from V and 4 from J; bases not matched to a gene: 12. This CDR3 reads CASRGGQGGHPDTQYF. The CDR3 nucleotides are TGTGCCAGCAGGGGCGGACAGGGAGGTCACCCAGATACGCAGTATTTT.

This clone was seen a single time. The J gene is TRBJ1-5, the V gene TRBV19; D remains ambiguous. The CDR3 sequence is 15 residues long. V lost 3 bases, J lost 5 bases, and 14 bases lay in between. Germline CDR1 reads LNHDA; CDR2 reads SQIVND (reference sequence). The CDR3 DNA is TGTGCCAGTAGTATCAACATACAACGGGATCAGCCCCAGCATTTT. This gives the protein CASSINIQRDQPQHF.

A remark on this clone: In the same sample, other DNA sequences code for this CDR3. The J gene is TRBJ2-7, the V gene TRBV19; D ambiguous. The V end was cut by 1 base, the J end by 1 base, with 8 bases between. The CDR3 has 14 residues. The germline CDR1 and CDR2 sequences are LNHDA and SQIVND (reference sequence). The CDR3 nucleotides are TGTGCCAGTAGTATAGTTGTCTCTTCCTACGAGCAGTACTTC. This gives the protein CASSIVVSSYEQYF.

This chain connects TRBV7-9 to TRBJ2-7; the match to TRBD1 covers 7 bases. The germline gives CDR1 SEHNR, CDR2 FQNEAQ (reference sequence). The CDR3 contains 15 residues. The V and J ends lost 2 bases and 5 bases, in that order; junction bases with no gene match: 9. CDR3 amino acids: CASSLPQGIRDEQYF. The DNA for the CDR3 is TGTGCCAGCAGCTTACCACAGGGGATACGGGACGAGCAGTACTTC.

The CDR3 sequence is CAWSGAMNTEAFF. The DNA of the CDR3 is TGTGCCTGGAGTGGGGCCATGAACACTGAAGCTTTCTTT. The rearrangement uses TRBV30 and TRBJ1-1; no definite D call. Trimming took off 1 base at V and 0 bases at J, with 6 bases between the two ends. Looked up from germline, CDR1 is GTSNPN and CDR2 is SVGIG (reference sequence). This CDR3 spans 13 amino acids.

The chain uses TRBV7-8 and TRBJ1-2, with 7 bases lining up with TRBD1. The CDR3 runs 16 residues. Unmatched junction bases numbered 10, after V lost 1 base and J lost 5 bases. Germline V gene data show CDR1 as SGHVS and CDR2 as FQNEAQ. The CDR3 sequence is CASSLEARGAVYGYTF. The CDR3, as DNA: TGTGCCAGCAGCTTAGAAGCCAGGGGGGCGGTTTATGGCTACACCTTC.

This chain uses TRBV9 with TRBJ2-7, with 7 bases that match TRBD1. This CDR3 is 13 amino acids long. V gave up 4 bases and J gave up 9 bases; unmatched junction bases: 10. In germline, CDR1 is SGDLS, CDR2 YYNGEE. In DNA, the CDR3 is TGTGCCAGCAGCACAGGCGACAGGGAAGGGCAGTACTTC. Residues: CASSTGDREGQYF.

This rearrangement joins TRBV27 to TRBJ2-7; D is undetermined. The CDR3 extends over 13 amino acids. CDR1 is MNHEY and CDR2 is SMNVEV in the germline V gene (reference sequence). V lost 5 bases and J 7 bases, leaving 15 bases between the germline ends. CDR3 sequence: CASSVAQVGEQYF. The CDR3 nucleotides are TGTGCCAGCAGTGTGGCCCAGGTCGGGGAGCAGTACTTC.

V and J are TRBV6-5 and TRBJ2-7, with 7 bases that match TRBD2. From germline, CDR1 is MNHEY and CDR2 SVGAGI. Trimming cost V 8 bases and J 0 bases; bases outside gene matches: 4. CDR3 length: 13 amino acids. CDR3 sequence reads: CASGGTTSYEQYF. The CDR3 DNA reads as TGTGCCAGCGGGGGGACTACCTCCTACGAGCAGTACTTC.

The V and J genes are TRBV7-2 and TRBJ2-3; a weak D match, TRBD2 (5 bases). Between the trimmed V and J ends, which lost 5 bases and 0 bases, there was a span of 24 bases. The germline V gene has CDR1 SGHTA and CDR2 FQGNSA. CDR3 length equals 19 residues. In nucleotides, the CDR3 is TGTGCCAGCAGCGCATGGGAGCGGACGGAGAAACCTAGCACAGATACGCAGTATTTT. Translated, it gives CASSAWERTEKPSTDTQYF.

This clone has only one observation. This chain joins TRBV5-6 and TRBJ2-1; possibly TRBD2 for D (6 bases). The CDR3 is 12 residues long. V was clipped by 4 bases and J by 9 bases, with 11 bases between them. Looked up from germline, CDR1 is SGHDT and CDR2 is YYEEEE. CDR3 region: CASSELASEQFF. CDR3 in DNA: TGTGCCAGCAGCGAACTAGCTAGTGAGCAGTTCTTC.

Notes on this clone: This same CDR3 is encoded by further DNA sequences in the sample. This sequence joins TRBV5-1 and TRBJ2-7; weak D call: TRBD1 (6 bases). V dropped 0 bases and J dropped 2 bases, with 12 bases sitting between them. The CDR3 sequence is 15 residues long. The germline gives CDR1 SGHRS, CDR2 YFSETQ. CDR3 sequence (DNA): TGCGCCAGCAGCTTGGCACAGGGTGCGACCTACGAGCAGTACTTC. This sequence encodes CASSLAQGATYEQYF.

This chain links TRBV7-9 with TRBJ2-3; a weak D match, TRBD2 (6 bases). The V and J ends lost 2 bases and 4 bases respectively, with 10 bases between them. CDR3 length: 14 residues. Germline V lookup: CDR1 SEHNR, CDR2 FQNEAQ (reference sequence). The CDR3 coding sequence is TGTGCCAGCAGCTTACGGGGGTTTGCAGATACGCAGTATTTT. Its protein is CASSLRGFADTQYF.

Regarding this clone: The sample has other DNA sequences that encode this CDR3 too. The chain couples TRBV11-2 to TRBJ2-5, with 10 nucleotides matching TRBD2. Per the germline V gene, CDR1 is SGHAT and CDR2 is FQNNGV. This CDR3 spans 15 amino acids. V shed 5 bases and J 3 bases; nucleotides not matched to a gene: 6. CDR3 DNA: TGTGCCAGCAGCGCCTTAGCGGGGGGTGAAGAGACCCAGTACTTC. It specifies CASSALAGGEETQYF. The full variable domain, its missing parts supplied by reference TRBV11-2 and TRBJ2-5, is EAGVAQSPRYKIIEKRQSVAFWCNPISGHATLYWYQQILGQGPKLLIQFQNNGVVDDSQLPKDRFSAERLKGVDSTLKIQPAKLEDSAVYLCASSALAGGEETQYFGPGTRLLVL.

J is TRBJ2-7 and V is TRBV7-9; D not resolved. V lost 3 bases and J 3 bases, leaving 6 bases between the germline ends. The CDR3 length is 12 residues. Per germline, CDR1 SEHNR and CDR2 FQNEAQ (reference sequence). The chain's CDR3 is CASSFGRYEQYF. The CDR3 DNA reads as TGTGCCAGCAGCTTCGGCCGCTACGAGCAGTACTTC. Supplemented by reference TRBV7-9 and TRBJ2-7, the full variable domain reads DTGVSQNPRHKITKRGQNVTFRCDPISEHNRLYWYRQTLGQGPEFLTYFQNEAQLEKSRLLSDRFSAERPKGSFSTLEIQRTEQGDSAMYLCASSFGRYEQYFGPGTRLTVT.

For this clone: Other DNA sequences from this sample encode an identical CDR3 as well. V usage is TRBV7-6 and J usage is TRBJ1-2; D might be TRBD1 (5 bases). This CDR3 contains 13 residues. The germline V and J ends were trimmed by 3 bases and 2 bases, with 7 bases remaining between them. Germline V gives CDR1 SGHVS, CDR2 FNYEAQ. The CDR3 DNA sequence: TGTGCCAGCAGCTTGGGGCAGAACTATGGCTACACCTTC. Amino acid sequence: CASSLGQNYGYTF.

The chain carries TRBV6-5 and TRBJ2-5; D is ambiguous. The ends were cut back, 8 bases at V and 0 bases at J, with 13 bases in the middle. CDR1 and CDR2 (germline): MNHEY, SVGAGI. CDR3 length: 14 amino acids. The CDR3 nucleotides read TGTGCCAGCTGTAACAACCCGTACCAAGAGACCCAGTACTTC. This translates into CASCNNPYQETQYF.

The J gene is TRBJ1-1, the V gene TRBV30, with 8 bases aligning to TRBD1. Germline CDR1 GTSNPN, CDR2 SVGIG (reference sequence). The length of the CDR3 is 14 residues. V was pared by 2 bases and J by 3 bases, with 5 bases of the junction left unmatched. The CDR3 bases are TGTGCCTGGAGTCCAGGACAGGGCCACACTGAAGCTTTCTTT. Protein sequence: CAWSPGQGHTEAFF.